This T cell receptor (beta chain) is from a study of blood T cell repertoires in COVID-19. Clones were read by immunoSEQ multiplex PCR, and TCRdb kept only the in-frame ones, dropping some. The sample has just over 65,000 clones; 89% are singletons. Germline CDR1 is SGHRS and CDR2 is YFSETQ. The germline V and J ends were trimmed by 7 bases and 5 bases, with 16 bases remaining between them. CDR3 length: 14 residues. V usage is TRBV5-1 and J usage is TRBJ2-4; D perhaps matches TRBD2 (6 bases). Material: peripheral blood. The clonotype was recovered from a man aged 60 to 69 with acute or convalescent COVID-19. CDR3 nucleotide sequence: TGCGCCAGCCACGCTGGAGGGCCAGAAAACATTCAGTACTTC. It yields the protein CASHAGGPENIQYF.